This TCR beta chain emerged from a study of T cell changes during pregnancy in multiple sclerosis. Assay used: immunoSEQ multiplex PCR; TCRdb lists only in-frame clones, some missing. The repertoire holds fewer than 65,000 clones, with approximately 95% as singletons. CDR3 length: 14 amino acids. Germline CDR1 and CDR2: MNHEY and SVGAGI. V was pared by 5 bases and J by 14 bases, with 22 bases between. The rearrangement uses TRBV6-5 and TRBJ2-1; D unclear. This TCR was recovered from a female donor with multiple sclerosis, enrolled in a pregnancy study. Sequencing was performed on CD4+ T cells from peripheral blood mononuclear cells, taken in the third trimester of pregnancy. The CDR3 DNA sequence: TGTGCCAGCAGTCAAACATTATCCTCAGGATATGAGTTCTTC. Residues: CASSQTLSSGYEFF.